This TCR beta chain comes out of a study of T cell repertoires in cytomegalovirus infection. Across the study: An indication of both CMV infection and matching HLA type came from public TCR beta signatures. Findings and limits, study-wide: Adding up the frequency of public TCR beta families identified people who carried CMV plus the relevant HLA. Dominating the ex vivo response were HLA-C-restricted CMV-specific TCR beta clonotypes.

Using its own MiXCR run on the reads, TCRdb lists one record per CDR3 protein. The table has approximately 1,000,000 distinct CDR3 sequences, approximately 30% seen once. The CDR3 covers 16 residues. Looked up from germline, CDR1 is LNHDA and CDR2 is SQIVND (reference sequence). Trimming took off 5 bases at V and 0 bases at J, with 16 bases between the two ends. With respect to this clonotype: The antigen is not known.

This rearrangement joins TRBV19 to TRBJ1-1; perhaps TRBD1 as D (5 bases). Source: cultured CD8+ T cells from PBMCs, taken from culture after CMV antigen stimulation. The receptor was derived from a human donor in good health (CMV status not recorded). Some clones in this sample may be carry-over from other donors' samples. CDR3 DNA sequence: TGTGCCAGTAGTTACCCTAAGGGGCAGCTGAACACTGAAGCTTTCTTT. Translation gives CASSYPKGQLNTEAFF.